Shown below are 17 T cell receptor beta chains from a single sample sequenced in a study of T cells after yellow fever vaccination. TCRdb re-called the 5' RACE reads with MiXCR, one entry per CDR3 protein. The sample has some 560,000 distinct CDR3 sequences, under 25% seen once. The source material was PBMCs, sampled 15 days after the yellow fever booster vaccination. These TCRs come from a man aged 25 to 40 who received the YFV17D yellow fever vaccine.

Here the CDR3 reads CAISAILAGEGGELFF. The CDR3 DNA reads TGTGCCATCAGTGCTATACTAGCGGGAGAAGGTGGGGAGCTGTTTTTT. V gene TRBV10-3 combines with J gene TRBJ2-2, with 11 bases matching TRBD2. CDR1 ENHRY and CDR2 SYGVKD come from the germline V gene. The ends lost 4 bases at V and 8 bases at J; junction bases unmatched: 9. The CDR3 has 16 residues.

V gene TRBV6-2 or TRBV6-3 combines with J gene TRBJ2-3; D might be TRBD1 (5 bases). Germline loops: CDR1 MNHEY, CDR2 SVGEGT. Trimming took off 7 bases at V and 9 bases at J, with 14 bases between the two ends. The CDR3 is 12 residues long. CDR3 bases: TGTGCCAGCAAGACAGAGGCCGGGACGCAGTATTTT. It is translated as CASKTEAGTQYF.

The rearrangement uses TRBV29-1 and TRBJ1-2; 7 positions agree with TRBD1. Germline V gives CDR1 SQVTM, CDR2 ANQGSEA. The CDR3 contains 12 residues. V shed 6 bases, J shed 8 bases, and the junction held 9 bases outside the gene matches. CDR3 in DNA: TGCAGCGTGACACGGGACAGATTCGGCTACACCTTC. Protein: CSVTRDRFGYTF.

V is TRBV29-1 and J is TRBJ1-1, with D possibly being TRBD1 (5 bases). Germline CDR1 reads SQVTM; CDR2 reads ANQGSEA. V shed 7 bases and J shed 1 base, with 10 bases lying between them. This CDR3 region has 12 residues. The chain's CDR3 is CSAVDRNTEAFF. DNA of the CDR3: TGCAGCGCTGTCGACAGGAACACTGAAGCTTTCTTT.

The table lists this clonotype with a few counts. The chain recombines TRBV20-1 with TRBJ2-7; 8 bases line up with TRBD2. The CDR3 sequence is 13 residues long. Germline CDR1 DFQATT, CDR2 SNEGSKA (reference sequence). The J segment lost 1 base and the V segment lost 6 bases, leaving 5 bases of the junction unmatched. CDR3 amino acids: CSARLAPSYEQYF. The CDR3 DNA sequence: TGCAGTGCGAGACTAGCGCCTTCCTACGAGCAGTACTTC.

This clonotype was seen ten or more times. This chain's CDR3 is CASRLDSSAGSPLHF. CDR3 sequence (DNA): TGTGCCAGTAGGCTTGACAGCTCAGCGGGGTCACCCCTCCACTTT. This chain uses TRBV19 with TRBJ1-6, with D possibly being TRBD1 (5 bases). CDR1 and CDR2 from the germline V gene are LNHDA and SQIVND (reference sequence). The CDR3 sequence is 15 residues long. V was cut by 6 bases and J by 10 bases, with 19 bases left in between.

This clonotype was found a few times. The chain links TRBV6-5 to TRBJ1-3; no clear D. This CDR3 is built from 17 residues. From germline, CDR1 is MNHEY and CDR2 SVGAGI. Trimming stripped 2 bases from V and 0 bases from J, with 14 bases between. The DNA for the CDR3 is TGTGCCAGCAGTTACACGTTAGACACAACCTCTGGAAACACCATATATTTT. This translates into CASSYTLDTTSGNTIYF.

In its sample, this clonotype was seen many times. The V and J genes are TRBV10-1 and TRBJ2-4; 9 positions match TRBD1. The CDR3 covers 15 residues. The V gene end was trimmed by 4 bases and the J gene end by 1 base; junction bases not matched to a gene: 2. The germline gives CDR1 WNHNN, CDR2 SYGVQD (reference sequence). CDR3 DNA sequence: TGCGCCAGCAGTGCCGGACAGGGGGCCAAAAACATTCAGTACTTC. Amino acids: CASSAGQGAKNIQYF.

This clonotype was counted between two and nine times. J is TRBJ2-1 and V is TRBV29-1, with TRBD2 as a possible D gene (5 bases). Germline V gives CDR1 SQVTM, CDR2 ANQGSEA. There are 11 residues in the CDR3. Trimming left V 7 bases short and J 6 bases short, with 10 bases between. Written as DNA, the CDR3 is TGCAGCGGGACTCGAGGCAATGAGCAGTTCTTC. Its protein product is CSGTRGNEQFF.

The sample holds a few counts of this clonotype. The V gene is TRBV12-3 or TRBV12-4, the J gene TRBJ2-1, with 8 bases fitting TRBD2. This CDR3 spans 15 amino acids. Germline trimming cut 5 bases from V and 8 bases from J; bases unmatched to any gene: 11. This CDR3 reads CASSKPSGRAHEQFF. DNA for the CDR3: TGTGCCAGCAGTAAACCCTCCGGGAGGGCCCATGAGCAGTTCTTC.

The rearrangement links TRBV18 to TRBJ2-5, with D unresolved. V was cut by 2 bases and J by 7 bases, with 8 bases left in between. This CDR3 is 12 amino acids long. CDR1 KGHSH and CDR2 LQKENI come from the germline V gene. The DNA of the CDR3 is TGTGCCAGCTCACCAATATCTGGGACCCAGTACTTC. Its translation is CASSPISGTQYF.

The table lists this clonotype with many counts. V and J are TRBV5-1 and TRBJ2-4, with D maybe TRBD2 (6 bases). The length of the CDR3 is 17 residues. Germline CDR1 SGHRS, CDR2 YFSETQ. Trimming took 0 bases from V and 8 from J, leaving 21 bases between them. In DNA form, the CDR3 reads TGCGCCAGCAGCTTGGCCCGGGGTGGCCCGGGAGCAGACATTCAGTACTTC. Amino acids: CASSLARGGPGADIQYF.

This clonotype was seen more than once but under ten times. The chain couples TRBV7-2 to TRBJ1-1; maybe TRBD1 (6 bases). This CDR3 is built from 15 residues. CDR1 is SGHTA and CDR2 is FQGNSA in the germline V gene. Trimming removed 4 bases at V and 4 bases at J, with 16 bases between. The CDR3 DNA follows: TGTGCCAGCAGCTCGGGGGGGGCGGGAAGCACTGAAGCTTTCTTT. Encoded protein: CASSSGGAGSTEAFF.

This clonotype turned up a few times. The chain uses TRBV4-3 and TRBJ1-6; a weak D match, TRBD1 (5 bases). The germline V gene has CDR1 LGHNA and CDR2 YSLEER. The V gene lost 5 bases and the J gene lost 14 bases, with 25 bases spanning the gap. CDR3 length: 16 residues. CDR3 sequence: CASSAVQQGGGSTLHF. The CDR3 DNA reads TGCGCCAGCAGCGCCGTCCAGCAGGGAGGTGGTTCGACCCTCCACTTT.

The chain uses TRBV7-2 and TRBJ2-3; TRBD2 aligns across 8 bases. This CDR3 region has 16 residues. CDR1 SGHTA and CDR2 FQGNSA come from the germline V gene. The V and J ends lost 5 bases and 4 bases, in that order; junction bases with no gene match: 11. The CDR3 coding sequence is TGTGCCAGCAGCCCTCGGACTAGCCCTCTGGCAGATACGCAGTATTTT. This codes for CASSPRTSPLADTQYF. The complete variable domain, with remaining parts taken from reference TRBV7-2 and TRBJ2-3, reads GAGVSQSPSNKVTEKGKDVELRCDPISGHTALYWYRQSLGQGLEFLIYFQGNSAPDKSGLPSDRFSAERTGGSVSTLTIQRTQQEDSAVYLCASSPRTSPLADTQYFGPGTRLTVL.

In this sample, this clonotype turned up a few times. The chain joins TRBV5-1 to TRBJ2-1; no clear D gene. V was pared by 0 bases and J by 1 base, with 8 bases between. The germline CDR1 and CDR2 sequences are SGHRS and YFSETQ. This CDR3 is 15 amino acids long. The DNA for the CDR3 is TGCGCCAGCAGCTTGGACCAACCTTCCTACAATGAGCAGTTCTTC. This encodes CASSLDQPSYNEQFF.

The chain links TRBV5-4 to TRBJ2-7, with 10 bases identical to TRBD2. The CDR3 runs 15 residues. Trimming removed 0 bases from V and 5 bases from J; junction bases left unmatched: 5. In germline, CDR1 is SGHNT, CDR2 YYREEE (reference sequence). The chain's CDR3 is CASSLVSGRRNEQYF. The CDR3 region has the DNA TGTGCCAGCAGCTTGGTTAGCGGGAGGAGAAACGAGCAGTACTTC.